Listed below are T cell receptor beta chains from one sample, sequenced in a study of CD8+ T cells in alopecia areata. The data were produced by immunoSEQ multiplex PCR, yet TCRdb's version contains in-frame clones alone and is incomplete. The top ten hold 8.8% of the sample, which has fewer than 110,000 clones, roughly half seen once. The source material was CD4+ T cells sorted from blood. All receptors derive from a human donor in good health. Both conserved end residues are trimmed from each CDR3. Not all rows give a size; the values are once, few, many and, for expanded clones, a class.

clone size,V gene,J gene,CDR3 protein
.,TRBV19,TRBJ1-5,ASSTRTAGPQH
.,TRBV29-1,TRBJ1-1,SASGTLNTEAF
.,TRBV25-1,TRBJ2-5,ASRPEKAGGETQY
.,TRBV4-3,TRBJ2-1,ASSQLAGTSYNEQF
few,TRBV2,TRBJ2-3,ASSEWGDTQY
.,TRBV4-1,TRBJ1-4,ASSRQGALEKLF
.,TRBV2,TRBJ1-2,ASSGRNYGYT
.,TRBV7-2,TRBJ2-3,ASSTNQGDTQY
.,TRBV10-3,TRBJ2-3,AISEGFRTDTQY
.,TRBV28,TRBJ2-4,ASSSGFFVAKNIQY
few,TRBV29-1,TRBJ1-2,SVEVAGDGYT
few,TRBV25-1,TRBJ1-6,ASSTLGASPLH
.,TRBV7-9,TRBJ1-2,ASSLAPDGYT
.,TRBV29-1,TRBJ1-5,SVQLPNQPQH
few,TRBV18,TRBJ2-3,ASSPRLGDTQY
.,TRBV7-2,TRBJ2-2,ASSLEPNTGELF
few,TRBV2,TRBJ2-1,ASSNSGGLYNEQF
.,TRBV5-6,TRBJ1-2,ASSWPTGEGT
.,TRBV29-1,TRBJ1-2,SVDPWTGGADYGYT
once,TRBV28,TRBJ2-3,ASSQQVTVTQY
.,TRBV29-1,TRBJ1-1,SVVGEGQQMSGAF
few,TRBV2,TRBJ2-5,ASSEQEETQY
.,TRBV6-5,TRBJ1-1,ASSLTGQKNTEAF
.,TRBV7-2,TRBJ2-5,ASSLMGTQY
.,TRBV5-1,TRBJ2-3,ASSSTEVDTQY
.,TRBV28,TRBJ1-6,ASSLLNSPLH
few,TRBV4-2,TRBJ2-1,ASSLKAVAGYNEQF
.,TRBV30,TRBJ1-2,AWSVPEADYGYT
.,TRBV2,TRBJ1-2,ASNLDKTFYT
.,TRBV4-3,TRBJ2-5,ASSQSEGWDRGQETQY